The following is a T cell receptor beta chain sequence with its context. The target antigen is unknown. This entry belongs to a study of cytomegalovirus exposure and HLA in healthy donors. Overall study results and limits: A later analysis reported that several of the most significant clusters appeared to be linked to common viral pathogens, among them Epstein-Barr virus. Cytomegalovirus-associated TCR beta chains were listed, numbering roughly 150.

Primers for the PCR totalled 60 Vbeta and 13 Jbeta. TCRdb's copy holds only in-frame clones and misses some; the assay was immunoSEQ multiplex PCR. This repertoire shows over 150,000 clones, less than 85% found once; its top ten account for 1.2% to 1.5%. The V gene lost 3 bases and the J gene lost 1 base, with 13 bases spanning the gap. Looked up from germline, CDR1 is SGHRS and CDR2 is YFSETQ. The CDR3 has 16 amino acids. This sequence originates from a man aged 55 to 69 in good health and CMV-seronegative. The rearrangement uses TRBV5-1 and TRBJ2-2; perhaps TRBD2 as D (5 bases). The sequenced sample was PBMCs. In nucleotides, the CDR3 is TGCGCCAGCAGCTCTCAACTAGATCAGAACACCGGGGAGCTGTTTTTT. Its protein is CASSSQLDQNTGELFF.